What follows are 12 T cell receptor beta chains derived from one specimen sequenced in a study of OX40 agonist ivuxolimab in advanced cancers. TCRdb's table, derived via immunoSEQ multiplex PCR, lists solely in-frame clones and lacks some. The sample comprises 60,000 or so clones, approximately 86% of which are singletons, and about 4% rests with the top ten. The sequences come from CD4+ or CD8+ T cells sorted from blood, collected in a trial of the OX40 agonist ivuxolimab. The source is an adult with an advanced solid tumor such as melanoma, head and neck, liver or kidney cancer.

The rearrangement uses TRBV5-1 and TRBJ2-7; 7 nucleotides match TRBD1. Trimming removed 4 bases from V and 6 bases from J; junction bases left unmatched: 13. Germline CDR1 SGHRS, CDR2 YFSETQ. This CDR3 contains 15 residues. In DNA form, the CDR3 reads TGCGCCAGCAGCCTAACGACAGGGCCGGACGTCGAGCAGTACTTC. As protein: CASSLTTGPDVEQYF.

The CDR3 loop reads CASSFVTSGGNQETQYF. The CDR3 DNA follows: TGCGCCAGCAGCTTTGTGACTAGCGGGGGTAACCAAGAGACCCAGTACTTC. V is TRBV5-1 and J is TRBJ2-5; 12 bases fit TRBD2. Germline lookup yields CDR1 SGHRS and CDR2 YFSETQ. The V gene end was trimmed by 2 bases and the J gene end by 0 bases; junction bases not matched to a gene: 5. The CDR3 has 17 residues.

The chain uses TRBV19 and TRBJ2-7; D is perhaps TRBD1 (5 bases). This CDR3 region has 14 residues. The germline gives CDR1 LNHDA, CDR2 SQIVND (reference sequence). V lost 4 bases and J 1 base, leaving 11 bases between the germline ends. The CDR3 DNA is TGTGCCAGTAGTACGACAGTAGGATCCTACGAGCAGTACTTC. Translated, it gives CASSTTVGSYEQYF.

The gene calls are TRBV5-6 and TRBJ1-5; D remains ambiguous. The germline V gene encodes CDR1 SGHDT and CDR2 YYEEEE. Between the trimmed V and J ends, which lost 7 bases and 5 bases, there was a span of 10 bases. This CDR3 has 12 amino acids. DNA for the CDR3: TGTGCCAGCCCCCGGGGAGATCAGCCCCAGCATTTT. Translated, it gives CASPRGDQPQHF.

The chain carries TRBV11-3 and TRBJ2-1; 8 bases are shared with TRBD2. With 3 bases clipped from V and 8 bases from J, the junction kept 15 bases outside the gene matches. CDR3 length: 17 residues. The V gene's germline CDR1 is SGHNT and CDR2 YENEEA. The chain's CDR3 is CASSFGLLRGGSDEQFF. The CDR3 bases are TGTGCCAGCAGCTTTGGACTGCTCCGGGGGGGGTCGGATGAGCAGTTCTTC.

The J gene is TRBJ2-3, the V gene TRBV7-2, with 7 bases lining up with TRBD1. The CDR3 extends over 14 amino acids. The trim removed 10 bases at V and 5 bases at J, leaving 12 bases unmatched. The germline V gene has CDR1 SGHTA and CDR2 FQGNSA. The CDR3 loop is CATKEGQEVDTQYF. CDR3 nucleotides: TGTGCCACCAAGGAAGGACAGGAAGTAGATACGCAGTATTTT.

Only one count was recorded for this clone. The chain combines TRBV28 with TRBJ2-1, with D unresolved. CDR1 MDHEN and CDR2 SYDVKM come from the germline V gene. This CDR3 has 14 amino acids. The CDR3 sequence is CSCHGAEPYNEQFF. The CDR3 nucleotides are TGTAGTTGCCATGGCGCCGAACCCTACAATGAGCAGTTCTTC.

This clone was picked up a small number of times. For the CDR3, the DNA is TGTGCCAGTAGACAGACAGGGAGCGGGGGCAATCAGCCCCAGCATTTT. Residues: CASRQTGSGGNQPQHF. The chain is built from TRBV19 and TRBJ1-5; 7 bases line up with TRBD1. CDR3 size: 16 residues. Looked up from germline, CDR1 is LNHDA and CDR2 is SQIVND (reference sequence). Trimming cost V 6 bases and J 2 bases; bases outside gene matches: 10. Combining the CDR3 with reference TRBV19 and TRBJ1-5 gives the whole variable domain DGGITQSPKYLFRKEGQNVTLSCEQNLNHDAMYWYRQDPGQGLRLIYYSQIVNDFQKGDIAEGYSVSREKKESFPLTVTSAQKNPTAFYLCASRQTGSGGNQPQHFGDGTRLSIL.

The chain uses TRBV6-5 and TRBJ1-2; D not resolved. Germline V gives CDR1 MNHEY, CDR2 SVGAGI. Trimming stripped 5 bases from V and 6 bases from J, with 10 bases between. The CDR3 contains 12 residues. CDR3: CASSERGDGYTF. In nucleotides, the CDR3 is TGTGCCAGCAGTGAAAGAGGTGATGGCTACACCTTC.

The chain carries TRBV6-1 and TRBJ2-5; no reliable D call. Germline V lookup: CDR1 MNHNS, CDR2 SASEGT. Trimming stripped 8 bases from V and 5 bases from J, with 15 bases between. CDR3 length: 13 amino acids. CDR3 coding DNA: TGTGCCAGCGGGGATGAGTCATGGGAGACCCAGTACTTC. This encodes CASGDESWETQYF.

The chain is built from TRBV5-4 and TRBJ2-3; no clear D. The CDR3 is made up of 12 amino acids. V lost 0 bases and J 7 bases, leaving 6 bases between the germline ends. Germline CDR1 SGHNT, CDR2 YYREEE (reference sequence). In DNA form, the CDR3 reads TGTGCCAGCAGCTTGGACCAGAATACGCAGTATTTT. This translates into CASSLDQNTQYF.

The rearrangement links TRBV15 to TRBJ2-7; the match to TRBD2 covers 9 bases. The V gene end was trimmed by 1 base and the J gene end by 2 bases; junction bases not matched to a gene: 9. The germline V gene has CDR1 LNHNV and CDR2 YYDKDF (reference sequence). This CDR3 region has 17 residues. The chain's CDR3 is CATSRVSGSTSTYEQYF. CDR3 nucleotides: TGTGCCACCAGCAGAGTTAGCGGGAGTACGAGTACCTACGAGCAGTACTTC.